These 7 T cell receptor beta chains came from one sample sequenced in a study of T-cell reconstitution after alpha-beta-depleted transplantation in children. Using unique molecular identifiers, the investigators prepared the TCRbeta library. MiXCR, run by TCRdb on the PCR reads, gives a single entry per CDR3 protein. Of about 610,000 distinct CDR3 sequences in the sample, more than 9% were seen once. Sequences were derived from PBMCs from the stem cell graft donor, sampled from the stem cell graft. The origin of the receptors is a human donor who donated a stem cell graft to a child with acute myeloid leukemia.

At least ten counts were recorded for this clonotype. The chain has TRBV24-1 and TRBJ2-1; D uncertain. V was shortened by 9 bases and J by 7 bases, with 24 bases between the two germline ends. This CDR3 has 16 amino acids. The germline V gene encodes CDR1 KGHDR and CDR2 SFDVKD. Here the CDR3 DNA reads TGTGCCACCGACAATTCGGCGTCCCCGCAGAGTAATGAGCAGTTCTTC. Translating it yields CATDNSASPQSNEQFF.

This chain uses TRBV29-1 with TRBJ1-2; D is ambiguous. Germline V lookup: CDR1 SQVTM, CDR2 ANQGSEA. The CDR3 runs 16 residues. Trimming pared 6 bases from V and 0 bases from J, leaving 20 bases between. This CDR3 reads CSVTGFPRLANYGYTF. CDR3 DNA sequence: TGCAGCGTGACCGGGTTCCCGAGATTAGCTAACTATGGCTACACCTTC. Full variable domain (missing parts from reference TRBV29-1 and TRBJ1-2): SAVISQKPSRDICQRGTSLTIQCQVDSQVTMMFWYRQQPGQSLTLIATANQGSEATYESGFVIDKFPISRPNLTFSTLTVSNMSPEDSSIYLCSVTGFPRLANYGYTFGSGTRLTVV.

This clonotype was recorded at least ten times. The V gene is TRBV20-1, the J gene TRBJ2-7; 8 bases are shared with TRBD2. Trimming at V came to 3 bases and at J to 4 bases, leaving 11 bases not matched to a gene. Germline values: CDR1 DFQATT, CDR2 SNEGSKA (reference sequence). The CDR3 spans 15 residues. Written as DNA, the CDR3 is TGCAGTGCTAGTGGTTTGAGCGGGAGAGCATACGAGCAGTACTTC. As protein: CSASGLSGRAYEQYF.

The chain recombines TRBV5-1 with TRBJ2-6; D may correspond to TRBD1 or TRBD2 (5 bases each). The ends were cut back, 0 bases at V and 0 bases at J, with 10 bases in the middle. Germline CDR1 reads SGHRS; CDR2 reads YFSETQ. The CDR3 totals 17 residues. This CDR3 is CASSLGDRSSGANVLTF. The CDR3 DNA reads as TGCGCCAGCAGCTTGGGGGACCGATCCTCTGGGGCCAACGTCCTGACTTTC.

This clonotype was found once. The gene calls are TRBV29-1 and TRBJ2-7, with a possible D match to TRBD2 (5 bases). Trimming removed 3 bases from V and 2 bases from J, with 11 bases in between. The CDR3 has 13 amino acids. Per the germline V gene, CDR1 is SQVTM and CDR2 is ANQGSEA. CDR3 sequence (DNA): TGCAGCGTTGATGGGTCGGGAACCTACGAGCAGTACTTC. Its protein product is CSVDGSGTYEQYF.

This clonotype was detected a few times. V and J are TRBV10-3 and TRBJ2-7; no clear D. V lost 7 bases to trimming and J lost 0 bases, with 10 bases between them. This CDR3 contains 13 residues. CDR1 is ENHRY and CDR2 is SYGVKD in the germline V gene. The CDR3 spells CAIKTHGSYEQYF. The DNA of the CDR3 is TGTGCCATCAAAACTCACGGCTCCTACGAGCAGTACTTC.

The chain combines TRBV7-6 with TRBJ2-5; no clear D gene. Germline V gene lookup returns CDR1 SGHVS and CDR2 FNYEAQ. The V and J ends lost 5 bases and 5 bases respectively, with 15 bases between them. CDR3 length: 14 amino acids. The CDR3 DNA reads TGTGCCAGCAGCCACTCTATGGAGCTTGAGACCCAGTACTTC. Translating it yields CASSHSMELETQYF.